The present T cell receptor (beta chain) was sequenced within a study of T cells expressing NK-cell markers. Background on the study: Source material for TCR beta repertoires consisted of sorted CD3+CD56+NKG2C+, CD3+CD56+NKG2C- and CD3+CD56-NKG2C+ T cells.

The CDR3 totals 12 residues. Germline CDR1 reads SGHAT; CDR2 reads FQNNGV. For each CDR3 protein, TCRdb gives one entry from its re-call of the 5' RACE reads, without DNA. Its table records 400,000 to 450,000 distinct CDR3 sequences. The sequence was obtained from a woman aged 18-70 years in good health. Sequenced: blood T cells: a sorted CD56 or NKG2C T cell subset, CD4+ or CD8+ T cells, or bulk PBMC T cells (not recorded which). The V gene is TRBV11-2, the J gene TRBJ2-5. This CDR3 is CASSPTQETQYF.